This note documents a single TCR beta chain sequence. The source of the sample is a study of T cell changes during pregnancy in multiple sclerosis. Measured with immunoSEQ multiplex PCR; TCRdb has only the in-frame clones, and not every one. The sample lists about 80,000 clones, 90% to 95% seen once, with roughly 0.9% in the top ten. Germline V gene lookup returns CDR1 MDHEN and CDR2 SYDVKM. There are 15 residues in the CDR3. Trimming pared 6 bases from V and 2 bases from J, leaving 16 bases between. V is TRBV28 and J is TRBJ1-1; the D gene is possibly TRBD1 (6 bases). The receptor was derived from a female donor in good health, enrolled as a control in a pregnancy study. The sample here was peripheral blood, taken in the second trimester of pregnancy. The chain's CDR3 is CASSPPWGHNTEAFF. The CDR3 nucleotides read TGTGCCAGCAGCCCCCCCTGGGGACACAACACTGAAGCTTTCTTT.